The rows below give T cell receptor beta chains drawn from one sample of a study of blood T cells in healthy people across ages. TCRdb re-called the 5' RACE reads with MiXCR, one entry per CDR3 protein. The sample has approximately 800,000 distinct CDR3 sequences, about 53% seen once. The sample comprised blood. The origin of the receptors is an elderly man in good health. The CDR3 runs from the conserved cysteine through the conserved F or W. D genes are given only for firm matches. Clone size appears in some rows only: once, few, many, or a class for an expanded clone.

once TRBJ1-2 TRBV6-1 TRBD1 TGTGCCAGCAGTGACCGGGACAGGGGGGACTATGGCTACACCTTC CASSDRDRGDYGYTF
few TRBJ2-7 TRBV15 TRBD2 TGTGCCACCAGCAGAGATTTCACCCTAGCGGGAGTACGGTTAAGAGGCGAGCAGTACTTC CATSRDFTLAGVRLRGEQYF
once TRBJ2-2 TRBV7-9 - TGTGCCAGCAGCTTGAACTCGTACACCGGGGAGCTGTTTTTT CASSLNSYTGELFF
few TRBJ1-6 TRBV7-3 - TGTGCCAGCAGCTTAGCCGGCGGGACCCAACCTAATTCACCCCTCCACTTT CASSLAGGTQPNSPLHF
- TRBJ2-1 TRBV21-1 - TGTGCCAGCAGCAAAGCGTTGGGACTAGCGGGAGGACTCTACAATGAGCAGTTCTTC CASSKALGLAGGLYNEQFF
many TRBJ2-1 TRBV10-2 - TGCGCCAGCAGTTCCCAGCCGTCCTACAATGAGCAGTTCTTC CASSSQPSYNEQFF
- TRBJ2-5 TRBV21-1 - TGTGCCAGCAGAGCCTCACCGGGACACCCGTACCAAGAGACCCAGTACTTC CASRASPGHPYQETQYF
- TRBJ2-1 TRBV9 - TGTGCCAGCAGCCCCGTAGTGAGCTCCTACAATGAGCAGTTCTTC CASSPVVSSYNEQFF
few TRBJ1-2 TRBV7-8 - TGTGCCAGCAGCATAGGCGTCAGCTTGACTCACTATGGCTACACCTTC CASSIGVSLTHYGYTF
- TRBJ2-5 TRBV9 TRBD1 TGTGCCAGCAGCGCCACAGGGGGAATCTACAATGAGCAGTACTTC CASSATGGIYNEQYF
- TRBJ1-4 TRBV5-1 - TGCGCCAGCAGCTTGGAGCGCCAGGACGAAAAACTGTTTTTT CASSLERQDEKLFF
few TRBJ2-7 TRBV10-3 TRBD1 TGTGCCATCACGGGACAGGGGTTGAACGAGCAGTACTTC CAITGQGLNEQYF
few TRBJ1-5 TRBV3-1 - TGTGCCAGCAGCCATGGAGTGGGTCAGCCCCAGCATTTT CASSHGVGQPQHF
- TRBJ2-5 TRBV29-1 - TGCAGCCATCTTGGGACTTCTTCGTACCAAGAGACCCAGTACTTC CSHLGTSSYQETQYF
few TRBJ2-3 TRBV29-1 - TGCAGCGTCCCCAACCAATACACAGATACGCAGTATTTT CSVPNQYTDTQYF
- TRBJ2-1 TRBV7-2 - TGTGCCAGCAGCTTAGCGCGGCTTATCAATGAGCAGTTCTTT CASSLARLINEQFF
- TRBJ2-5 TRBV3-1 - TGTGCCAGCAGCCCCCGGGGCATCCCCAATGAGCAGTACTTC CASSPRGIPNEQYF
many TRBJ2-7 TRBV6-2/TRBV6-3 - TGTGCCAGCAGCCCCAGGGCCTACGAGCAGTACTTC CASSPRAYEQYF
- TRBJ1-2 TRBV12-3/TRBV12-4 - TGTGCCAGCAGTTTAGAAAGGCAGGGGTATGGCTACACCTTC CASSLERQGYGYTF
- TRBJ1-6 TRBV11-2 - TGTGCCAGCAGCTTCCAGGGTAATTCACCCCTCCACTTT CASSFQGNSPLHF
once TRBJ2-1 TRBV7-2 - TGTGCCAGCAGCTTAGTACAGGTTCAGTTCTTC CASSLVQVQFF
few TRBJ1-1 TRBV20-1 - TGCAGTGCTACCGGGACACTGAACACTGAAGCTTTCTTT CSATGTLNTEAFF
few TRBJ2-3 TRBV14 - TGTGCCAGCAGCCAAGGTGGGCGGCGAGGGGCAGATACGCAGTATTTT CASSQGGRRGADTQYF
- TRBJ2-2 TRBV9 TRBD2 TGTGCCAGCAGCGTAGCGCTAGCGGCGAACACCGGGGAGCTGTTTTTT CASSVALAANTGELFF
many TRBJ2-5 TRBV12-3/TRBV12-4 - TGTGCCAGCAGCCGTGACCCCGCAGGAACCCAGTACTTC CASSRDPAGTQYF
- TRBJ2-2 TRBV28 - TGTGCCAGCAGTTTATCCGACGGCGGGGCAGCGAACACCGGGGAGCTGTTTTTT CASSLSDGGAANTGELFF
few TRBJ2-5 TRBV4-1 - TGCGCCAGCAGCCAAGATGGGGCCAGCGTGACGCAGTACTTC CASSQDGASVTQYF
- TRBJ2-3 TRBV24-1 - TGTGCCACCAGTACGACAGATACGCAGTATTTT CATSTTDTQYF
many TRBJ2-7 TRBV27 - TGTGCCAGCAGTCCCCCGAACACGTACGAGCAGTACTTC CASSPPNTYEQYF
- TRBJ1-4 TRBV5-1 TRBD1 TGCGCCAGCAGTCCACAGGGGGCGACTGAAAAACTGTTTTTT CASSPQGATEKLFF
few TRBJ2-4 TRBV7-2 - TGTGCCAGCAGCTTACCCGGGACTCAGAACATTCAGTACTTC CASSLPGTQNIQYF
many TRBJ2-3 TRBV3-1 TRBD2 TGTGCCAGCAGCCCCGGAGTAGCGGGGGGCAGAGACGCGTATTTT CASSPGVAGGRDAYF
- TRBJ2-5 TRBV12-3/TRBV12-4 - TGTGCCAGCAGTTTTCGGGGCAGCTCCTACAATGAGCAGTACTTC CASSFRGSSYNEQYF
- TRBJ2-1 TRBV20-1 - TGCAGTGCTCAAAACCCAGGGCCAGGGTTGGATGAGCAGTTCTTC CSAQNPGPGLDEQFF
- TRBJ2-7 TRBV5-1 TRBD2 TGCGCCAGCAGCCCGGGACTAGCGGGAGCCAACGAGCAGTACTTC CASSPGLAGANEQYF
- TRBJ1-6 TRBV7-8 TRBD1 TGTGCCAGCAGCTTAGAGGACAGGGCAGGATCACCCCTCCACTTT CASSLEDRAGSPLHF
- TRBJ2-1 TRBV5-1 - TGCGCCAGCAGCTTGTCCCAGGGGGGCGTTATCCCCTACAATGAGCAGTTCTTC CASSLSQGGVIPYNEQFF
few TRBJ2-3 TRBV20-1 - TGCAGTGCCAGAGGGGCAGGGCTTCAAGATACGCAGTATTTT CSARGAGLQDTQYF
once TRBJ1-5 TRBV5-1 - TGCGCCAGCAGCTTGACGGGGGGTAACAATCAGCCCCAGCATTTT CASSLTGGNNQPQHF
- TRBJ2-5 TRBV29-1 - TGCAGCGCATGGACGCCCGGGGAAGAGACCCAGTACTTC CSAWTPGEETQYF
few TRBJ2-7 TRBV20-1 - TGCAGTGCTCAAGGAGGCCTATTGGCAAACGGCGAGCAGTACTTC CSAQGGLLANGEQYF
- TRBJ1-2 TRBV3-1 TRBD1 TGTGCCAGCAGCCAAGCAGGGGGCGAGGGCTACACCTTC CASSQAGGEGYTF
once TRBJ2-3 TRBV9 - TGTGCCAGCAATCGGGGAGCGGATTTCACAGATACGCAGTATTTT CASNRGADFTDTQYF
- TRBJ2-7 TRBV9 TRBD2 TGTGCCAGCAGCGTAGGGTCCGCTAGCGGGATCTACGAGCAGTACTTC CASSVGSASGIYEQYF
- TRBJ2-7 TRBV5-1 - TGCGCCAGCAGCTTGGGATTAGAGGAGCAGTACTTC CASSLGLEEQYF
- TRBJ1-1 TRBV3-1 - TGTGCCAGCAGAAGAGGTAGCAACCGAGGCACTGAAGCTTTCTTT CASRRGSNRGTEAFF